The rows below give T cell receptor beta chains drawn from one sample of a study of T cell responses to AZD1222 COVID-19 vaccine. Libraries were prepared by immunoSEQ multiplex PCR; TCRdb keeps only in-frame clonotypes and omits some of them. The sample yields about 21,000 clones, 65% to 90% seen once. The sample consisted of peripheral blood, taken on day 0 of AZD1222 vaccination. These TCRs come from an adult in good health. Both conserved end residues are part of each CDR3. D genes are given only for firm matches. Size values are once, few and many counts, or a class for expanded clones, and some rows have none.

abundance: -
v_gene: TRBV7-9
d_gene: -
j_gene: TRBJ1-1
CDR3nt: TGTGCCAGCAGACCGCCTGGGGGTGATAACACTGAAGCTTTCTTT
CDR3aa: CASRPPGGDNTEAFF

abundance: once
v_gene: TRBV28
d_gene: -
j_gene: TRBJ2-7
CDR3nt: TGTGCCAGCAGTTTAGGTTCCCTGAGCTCCTACGAGCAGTACTTC
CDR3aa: CASSLGSLSSYEQYF

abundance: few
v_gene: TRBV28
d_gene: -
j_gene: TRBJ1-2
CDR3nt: TGTGCCAGCAGTTTAATCGGGGGCGGCTACACCTTC
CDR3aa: CASSLIGGGYTF

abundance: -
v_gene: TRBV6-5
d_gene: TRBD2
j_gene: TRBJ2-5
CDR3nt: TGTGCCAGCAGTCAGCGGGAGTCAGAGACCCAGTACTTC
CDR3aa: CASSQRESETQYF

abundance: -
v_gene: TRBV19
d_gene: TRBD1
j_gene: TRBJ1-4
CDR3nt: TGTGCCAGTAGTTCCAGGACAGGGGGAAGTGAAAAACTGTTTTTT
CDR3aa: CASSSRTGGSEKLFF

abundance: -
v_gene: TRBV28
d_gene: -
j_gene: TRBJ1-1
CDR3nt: TGTGCCAGCATTTCAAGAGGGCGAGCCACTGAAGCTTTCTTT
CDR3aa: CASISRGRATEAFF

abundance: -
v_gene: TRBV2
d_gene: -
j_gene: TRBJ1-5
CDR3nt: TGTGCCAGCAAGCCCGGATGGGGTGACAATCAGCCCCAGCATTTT
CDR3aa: CASKPGWGDNQPQHF

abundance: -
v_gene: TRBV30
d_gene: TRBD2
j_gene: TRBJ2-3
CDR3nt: TGTGCCTGGAGTGTACGTGGGCGGGAGGCAGGAGATACGCAGTATTTT
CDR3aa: CAWSVRGREAGDTQYF

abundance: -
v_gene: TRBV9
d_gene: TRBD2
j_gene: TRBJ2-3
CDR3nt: TGTGCCAGCACCCTTAGCGGGGGAGGCACAGATACGCAGTATTTT
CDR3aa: CASTLSGGGTDTQYF

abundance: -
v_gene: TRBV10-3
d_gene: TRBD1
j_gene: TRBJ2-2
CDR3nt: TGTGCCATTGGACCAGGGGGCCGAACCGGGGAGCTGTTTTTT
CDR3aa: CAIGPGGRTGELFF

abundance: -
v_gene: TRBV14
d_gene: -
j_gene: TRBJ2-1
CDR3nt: TGTGCCAGCAGCCAAGTTTGGTATGAGCAGTTCTTC
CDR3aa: CASSQVWYEQFF

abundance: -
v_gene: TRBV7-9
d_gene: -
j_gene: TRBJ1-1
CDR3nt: TGTGCCAGCAGCTTTAAATTCTTCAATGGAGGTAGCACTGAAGCTTTCTTT
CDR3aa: CASSFKFFNGGSTEAFF

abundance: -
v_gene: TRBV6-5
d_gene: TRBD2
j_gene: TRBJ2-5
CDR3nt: TGTGCCAGCAGACTACTAGCGCAAGAGACCCAGTACTTC
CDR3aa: CASRLLAQETQYF

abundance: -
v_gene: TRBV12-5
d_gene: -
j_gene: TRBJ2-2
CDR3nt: TGTGCTAGTGGTTTGGAGAACACCGGGGAGCTGTTTTTT
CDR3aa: CASGLENTGELFF

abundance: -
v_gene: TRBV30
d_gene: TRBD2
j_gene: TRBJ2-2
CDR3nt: TGTGCCTGGAACGACCCCGGACTAGTTGCCGGGGAGCTGTTTTTT
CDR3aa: CAWNDPGLVAGELFF

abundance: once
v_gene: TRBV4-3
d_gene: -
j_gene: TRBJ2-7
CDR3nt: TGCGCCAGCAGCCAAGTAAAGGGAGCGGGAGAGGGGGCTTACGAGCAGTACTTC
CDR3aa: CASSQVKGAGEGAYEQYF

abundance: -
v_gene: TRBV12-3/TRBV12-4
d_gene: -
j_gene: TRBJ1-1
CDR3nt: TGTGCCAGCAGTTCAGGGGCTGAAGCTTTCTTT
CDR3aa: CASSSGAEAFF

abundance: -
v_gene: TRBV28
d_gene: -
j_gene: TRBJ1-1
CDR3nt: TGTGCCAGCAGTCAACAGAACACTGAAGCTTTCTTT
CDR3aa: CASSQQNTEAFF

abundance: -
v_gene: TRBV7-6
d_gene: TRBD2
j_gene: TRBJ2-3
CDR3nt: TGTGCCAGCAGCTATGGACTAGCGGGGCCCACAGATACGCAGTATTTT
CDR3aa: CASSYGLAGPTDTQYF

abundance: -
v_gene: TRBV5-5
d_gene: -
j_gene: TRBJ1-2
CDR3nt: TGTGCCAGCAGCGATGGACAGTTTCTCCGGAGTGGCTATGGCTACACCTTC
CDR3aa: CASSDGQFLRSGYGYTF

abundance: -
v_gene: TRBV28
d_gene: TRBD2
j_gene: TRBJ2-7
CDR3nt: TGTGCCAGCAGAAATCTAGCGGGGGGTTTCGAGCAGTACTTC
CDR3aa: CASRNLAGGFEQYF

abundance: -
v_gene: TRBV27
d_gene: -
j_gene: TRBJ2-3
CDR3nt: TGTGCCAGCAGTTCACCCCCGGGACTTACATTAGGAAATACGCAGTATTTT
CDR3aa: CASSSPPGLTLGNTQYF

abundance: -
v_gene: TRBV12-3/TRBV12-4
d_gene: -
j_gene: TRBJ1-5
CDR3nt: TGTGCCAGCAGTTTAAAGGCCAATCAGCCCCAGCATTTT
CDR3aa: CASSLKANQPQHF

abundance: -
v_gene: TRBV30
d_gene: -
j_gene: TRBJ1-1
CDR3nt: TGTGCCTGGAGGGGGGTAACTGAAGCTTTCTTT
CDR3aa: CAWRGVTEAFF

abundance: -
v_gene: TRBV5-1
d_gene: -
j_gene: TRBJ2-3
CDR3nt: TGCGCCAGCAGCTTGGGCATAACCGGGGCCCAAGATACGCAGTATTTT
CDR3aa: CASSLGITGAQDTQYF

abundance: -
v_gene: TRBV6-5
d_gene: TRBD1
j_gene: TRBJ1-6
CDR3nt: TGTGCCAGCAGTTTTCAGACAGGGGAAAATTCACCCCTCCACTTT
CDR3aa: CASSFQTGENSPLHF

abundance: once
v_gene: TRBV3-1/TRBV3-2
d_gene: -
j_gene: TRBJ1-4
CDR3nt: TGTGCCAGCAGCCTCCGAAGTAGGGTTAATGAAAAACTGTTTTTT
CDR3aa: CASSLRSRVNEKLFF

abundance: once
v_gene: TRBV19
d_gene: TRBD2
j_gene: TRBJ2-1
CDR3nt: TGTGCCAGTAGACTCGGACTAGCGGGAGCGGGTGAGCAGTTCTTC
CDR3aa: CASRLGLAGAGEQFF

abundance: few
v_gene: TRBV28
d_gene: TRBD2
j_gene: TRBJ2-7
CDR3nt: TGTGCCAGCAGGTACCTAGCGGGAGGGACCTACGAGCAGTACTTC
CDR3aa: CASRYLAGGTYEQYF

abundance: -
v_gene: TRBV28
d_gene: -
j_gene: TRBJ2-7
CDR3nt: TGTGCCAGCAATGGCCGTACCTACGAGCAGTACTTC
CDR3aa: CASNGRTYEQYF

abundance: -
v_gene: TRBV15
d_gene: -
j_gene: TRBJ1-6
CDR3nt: TGTGCCACCAGCCAGGACAATTATAATTCACCCCTCCACTTT
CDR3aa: CATSQDNYNSPLHF

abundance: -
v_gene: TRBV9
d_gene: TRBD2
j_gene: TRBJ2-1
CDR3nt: TGTGCCAGCAGCGTAGAAGGCGGGAGTTACAATGAGCAGTTCTTC
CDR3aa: CASSVEGGSYNEQFF

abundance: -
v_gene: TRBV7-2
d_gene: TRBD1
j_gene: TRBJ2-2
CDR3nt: TGTGCCAGCAGCCCCCAGACAGGGGACGGGGAGCTGTTTTTT
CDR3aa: CASSPQTGDGELFF

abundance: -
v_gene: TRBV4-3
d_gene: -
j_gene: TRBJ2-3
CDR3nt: TGCGCCAGCAGCCCCAAGGTCGCTAGCAGGGGAGGGGATACGCAGTATTTT
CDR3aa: CASSPKVASRGGDTQYF

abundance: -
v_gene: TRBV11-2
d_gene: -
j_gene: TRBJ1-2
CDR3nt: TGTGCCAGCAGCTTAACTGCAGGGTCCTATGGCTACACCTTC
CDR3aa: CASSLTAGSYGYTF

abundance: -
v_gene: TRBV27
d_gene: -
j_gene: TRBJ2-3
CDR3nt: TGTGCCAGCAGTTTAATTTGGGACCCCTGGAAGGATACGCAGTATTTT
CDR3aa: CASSLIWDPWKDTQYF

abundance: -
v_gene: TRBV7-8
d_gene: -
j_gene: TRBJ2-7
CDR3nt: TGTGCCAGCGTCTCGGGAGAGAGTGCCTACGAGCAGTACTTC
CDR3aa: CASVSGESAYEQYF

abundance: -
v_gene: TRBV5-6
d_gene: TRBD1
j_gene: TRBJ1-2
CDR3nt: TGTGCCAGCAGCCCGCTAGGACAGGGCAACTATGGCTACACCTTC
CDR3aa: CASSPLGQGNYGYTF

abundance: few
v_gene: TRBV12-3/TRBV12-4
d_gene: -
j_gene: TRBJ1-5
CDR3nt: TGTGCCAGCAGTTCGGGGGGGATACAGCCCCAGCATTTT
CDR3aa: CASSSGGIQPQHF

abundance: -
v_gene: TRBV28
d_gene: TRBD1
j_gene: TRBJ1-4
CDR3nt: TGTGCCAGCAGCCAATTCGGGACAGGTTCCGAAAAACTGTTTTTT
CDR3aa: CASSQFGTGSEKLFF

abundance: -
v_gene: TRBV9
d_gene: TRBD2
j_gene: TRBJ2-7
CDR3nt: TGTGCCAGCAGCGTTACCGGCGGGGGGGCGGACGAGCAGTACTTC
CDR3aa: CASSVTGGGADEQYF

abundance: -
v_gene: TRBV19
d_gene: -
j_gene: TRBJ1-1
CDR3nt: TGTGCCAGTAGCGAGCAGGGGAACACTGAAGCTTTCTTT
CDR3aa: CASSEQGNTEAFF

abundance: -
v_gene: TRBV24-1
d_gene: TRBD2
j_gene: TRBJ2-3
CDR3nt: TGTGCCACCAGTGATTTCCGCGGGGGAAGCACAGATACGCAGTATTTT
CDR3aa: CATSDFRGGSTDTQYF

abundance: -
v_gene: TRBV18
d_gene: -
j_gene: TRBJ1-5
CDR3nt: TGTGCCAGCTCACCATTGGCAGGGGATTATCAGCCCCAGCATTTT
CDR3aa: CASSPLAGDYQPQHF

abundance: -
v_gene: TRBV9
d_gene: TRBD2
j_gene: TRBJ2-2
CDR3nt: TGTGCCAGCAGCCCCGGACTAGCGGGCGAGAACACCGGGGAGCTGTTTTTT
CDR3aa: CASSPGLAGENTGELFF

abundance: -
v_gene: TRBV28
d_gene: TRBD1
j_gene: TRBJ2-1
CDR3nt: TGTGCCAGCAGTCGACAGGGAAATGAGCAGTTCTTC
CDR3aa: CASSRQGNEQFF

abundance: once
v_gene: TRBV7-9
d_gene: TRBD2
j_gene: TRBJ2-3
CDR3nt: TGTGCCAGCAGCGCCGGGACTAGCGGGAGGGGAGATACGCAGTATTTT
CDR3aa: CASSAGTSGRGDTQYF

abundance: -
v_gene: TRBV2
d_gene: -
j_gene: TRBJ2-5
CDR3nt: TGTGCCAGCAGTGGGATGTGGGGAGAGACCCAGTACTTC
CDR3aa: CASSGMWGETQYF

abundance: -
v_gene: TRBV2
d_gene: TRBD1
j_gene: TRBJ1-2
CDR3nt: TGTGCCAGCAGTGAAGCCCGGGACAGGGGTGGCTACACCTTC
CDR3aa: CASSEARDRGGYTF

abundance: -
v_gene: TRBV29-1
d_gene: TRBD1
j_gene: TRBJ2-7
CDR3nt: TGCAGCGTTGTAAATCCCGGACAGGGAAGCTACGAGCAGTACTTC
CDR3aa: CSVVNPGQGSYEQYF

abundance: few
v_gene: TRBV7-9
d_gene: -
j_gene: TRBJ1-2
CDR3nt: TGTGCCAGCAGCTTCGCAGGGAGCGGCTATGGCTACACCTTC
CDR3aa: CASSFAGSGYGYTF

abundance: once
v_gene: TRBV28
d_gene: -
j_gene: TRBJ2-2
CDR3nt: TGTGCCAGCAGTTTATTGGACACCGGGGAGCTGTTTTTT
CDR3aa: CASSLLDTGELFF

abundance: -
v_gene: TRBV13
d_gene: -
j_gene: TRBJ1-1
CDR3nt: TGTGCCAGCAGCTTAGGAGCGGCGCAGGTTGAAGCTTTCTTT
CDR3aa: CASSLGAAQVEAFF

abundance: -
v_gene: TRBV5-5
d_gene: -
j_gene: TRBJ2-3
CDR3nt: TGTGCCAGCAGCTGGGCGGCGGCACGGTCCTATGTCTCAGATACGCAGTATTTT
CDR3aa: CASSWAAARSYVSDTQYF